The 8 T cell receptor beta chains below all came from one sample that was sequenced in a study of control samples from healthy donors and cancer patients. Sequencing was performed with immunoSEQ multiplex PCR; in TCRdb, only in-frame clones are kept and a portion is missing. This table has 100,000 to 150,000 clones, over 75% appearing once. Material: blood. The receptors shown here come from a middle-aged man in good health.

The genes are TRBV5-1 and TRBJ2-1, with no clear D. Per germline, CDR1 SGHRS and CDR2 YFSETQ. The CDR3 covers 13 residues. V was shortened by 7 bases and J by 6 bases, with 14 bases between the two germline ends. The CDR3 loop reads CASRHLGGNEQFF. CDR3 sequence (DNA): TGCGCCAGCCGCCACTTAGGCGGCAATGAGCAGTTCTTC. The full variable domain, its missing parts supplied by reference TRBV5-1 and TRBJ2-1, is KAGVTQTPRYLIKTRGQQVTLSCSPISGHRSVSWYQQTPGQGLQFLFEYFSETQRNKGNFPGRFSGRQFSNSRSEMNVSTLELGDSALYLCASRHLGGNEQFFGPGTRLTVL.

This clone was seen a single time. CDR3 in amino acids: CASSPTRSTQYF. The DNA for the CDR3 is TGTGCCAGCAGTCCTACTAGGAGTACGCAGTATTTT. The chain employs TRBV12-3 or TRBV12-4 and TRBJ2-3; D is perhaps TRBD2 (5 bases). Trimming took off 5 bases at V and 8 bases at J, with 11 bases between the two ends. The CDR3 length is 12 residues.

The chain uses TRBV6-5 and TRBJ2-7; tentative D call: TRBD1 (5 bases). V was cut by 7 bases and J by 2 bases, with 15 bases left in between. The CDR3 has 14 residues. In germline, CDR1 is MNHEY, CDR2 SVGAGI. The chain's CDR3 is CASTNLAGTYEQYF. The CDR3 nucleotides read TGTGCCAGCACCAACTTGGCAGGGACCTACGAGCAGTACTTC.

This clone was seen once. V is TRBV7-9 and J is TRBJ2-7, with 7 bases identical to TRBD2. The CDR3 has 14 amino acids. Germline V gene data show CDR1 as SEHNR and CDR2 as FQNEAQ (reference sequence). V gave up 0 bases and J gave up 5 bases; unmatched junction bases: 4. DNA for the CDR3: TGTGCCAGCAGCTTAGCCGGGACTACGAACGAGCAGTACTTC. It is translated as CASSLAGTTNEQYF.

The CDR3 protein is CASSRRTGDEQFF. The CDR3 nucleotides are TGTGCCAGTAGTAGGCGAACAGGGGATGAGCAGTTCTTC. V gene TRBV19 combines with J gene TRBJ2-1; 7 bases fit TRBD1. The CDR3 is 13 amino acids. CDR1 is LNHDA, CDR2 SQIVND, per germline (reference sequence). V trimming: 4 bases; J trimming: 8 bases; junction bases outside the gene matches: 5.

The rearrangement joins TRBV7-9 to TRBJ1-4; the D is unclear. V was pared by 5 bases and J by 8 bases, with 18 bases between. Germline lookup yields CDR1 SEHNR and CDR2 FQNEAQ (reference sequence). This CDR3 has 15 amino acids. The CDR3 reads CASSDTEALGEKLFF. The CDR3, as DNA: TGTGCCAGCAGCGACACGGAGGCGCTAGGAGAAAAACTGTTTTTT.

This clone was counted a single time. This chain uses TRBV7-9 with TRBJ1-1, with TRBD1 matching over 7 bases. With 4 bases clipped from V and 8 bases from J, the junction kept 4 bases outside the gene matches. Germline-derived CDR1 and CDR2 are SEHNR and FQNEAQ (reference sequence). CDR3 length equals 12 residues. In DNA, the CDR3 is TGTGCCAGCAGCTGGAGGGGGCAGGAAGCTTTCTTT. It specifies CASSWRGQEAFF.

The chain has TRBV18 and TRBJ1-4; D not resolved. V dropped 5 bases and J dropped 2 bases, with 15 bases sitting between them. CDR1 and CDR2 from the germline V gene are KGHSH and LQKENI. This CDR3 region has 16 residues. The CDR3 nucleotides read TGTGCCAGCTCATCCATTTCGGTGGCCACTAATGAAAAACTGTTTTTT. This gives the protein CASSSISVATNEKLFF.